This TCR beta chain came from a study of cytotoxic CD8 clonotypes in ibrutinib-treated CLL. Looking at the study overall: Sequencing produced an average of roughly 230,000 productive templates and approximately 90,000 productive rearrangements per sample. Study outcomes and limitations: Before falling back toward baseline at progression, clonality had risen at the time of ibrutinib response. Timing of sampling differed between sustained-remission and progressing patients. Baseline clonality, higher than in age-matched healthy donors, tracked circulating CD8+ T-cell counts.

Generated by immunoSEQ multiplex PCR, the TCRdb table keeps only in-frame clones and is missing some. The sample contains almost 250,000 clones, about three quarters of which appear only once. Germline V lookup: CDR1 MNHEY, CDR2 SMNVEV (reference sequence). The CDR3 loop spans 13 amino acids. V was pared by 4 bases and J by 1 base, with 7 bases between. Comments on this clone: The target antigen is unknown.

Material: PBMCs, obtained after 24 months of ibrutinib treatment. The J gene is TRBJ1-1, the V gene TRBV27, with no clear D. The receptor's source is a human donor with chronic lymphocytic leukemia. In DNA, the CDR3 is TGTGCCAGCAGTTCGGTTGAGAACACTGAAGCTTTCTTT. Protein: CASSSVENTEAFF.